This T cell receptor beta chain came from a study of CD8 T cells in ankylosing spondylitis. Notes on this clonotype: The target antigen is unknown.

Quantitative barcoded 5'-RACE was used to prepare TCR beta libraries. A single record per CDR3 protein comes from TCRdb applying MiXCR to the 5' RACE reads. This table has 200,000 to 250,000 distinct CDR3 sequences, approximately 30% appearing once. Notes on the study in general: Reported data indicate significant enrichment of disease-linked clones within matched ankylosing spondylitis synovial fluid. A TCR beta motif of eight highly homologous variants appeared characteristic of ankylosing spondylitis blood. In reactive arthritis synovial fluid and blood, some motif variants had been reported before.

Deletions cut 8 bases from V and 4 bases from J, with 11 bases between. This CDR3 contains 11 residues. Germline values: CDR1 SQVTM, CDR2 ANQGSEA. The chain couples TRBV29-1 to TRBJ1-2; D might be TRBD1 (6 bases). The source material was blood, either unsorted or a sorted T cell fraction (not recorded which). This clonotype originated in a male donor with ankylosing spondylitis or in good health (not recorded which). CDR3 protein: CSTGGLYGYTF. In nucleotides, the CDR3 is TGCAGCACGGGGGGCCTCTATGGCTACACCTTC.